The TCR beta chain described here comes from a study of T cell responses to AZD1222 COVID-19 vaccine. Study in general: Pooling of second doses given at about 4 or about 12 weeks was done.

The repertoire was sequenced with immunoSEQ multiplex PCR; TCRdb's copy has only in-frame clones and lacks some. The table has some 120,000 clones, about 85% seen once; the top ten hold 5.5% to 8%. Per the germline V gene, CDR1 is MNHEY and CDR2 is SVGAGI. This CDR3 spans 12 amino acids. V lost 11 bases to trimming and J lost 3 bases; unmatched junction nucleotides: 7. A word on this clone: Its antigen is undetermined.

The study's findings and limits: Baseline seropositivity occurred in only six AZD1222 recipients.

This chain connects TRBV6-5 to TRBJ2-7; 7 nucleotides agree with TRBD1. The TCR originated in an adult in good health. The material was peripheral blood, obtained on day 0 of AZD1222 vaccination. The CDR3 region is CACRDRNYEQYF. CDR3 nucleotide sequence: TGTGCCTGCCGGGACAGAAACTACGAGCAGTACTTC.